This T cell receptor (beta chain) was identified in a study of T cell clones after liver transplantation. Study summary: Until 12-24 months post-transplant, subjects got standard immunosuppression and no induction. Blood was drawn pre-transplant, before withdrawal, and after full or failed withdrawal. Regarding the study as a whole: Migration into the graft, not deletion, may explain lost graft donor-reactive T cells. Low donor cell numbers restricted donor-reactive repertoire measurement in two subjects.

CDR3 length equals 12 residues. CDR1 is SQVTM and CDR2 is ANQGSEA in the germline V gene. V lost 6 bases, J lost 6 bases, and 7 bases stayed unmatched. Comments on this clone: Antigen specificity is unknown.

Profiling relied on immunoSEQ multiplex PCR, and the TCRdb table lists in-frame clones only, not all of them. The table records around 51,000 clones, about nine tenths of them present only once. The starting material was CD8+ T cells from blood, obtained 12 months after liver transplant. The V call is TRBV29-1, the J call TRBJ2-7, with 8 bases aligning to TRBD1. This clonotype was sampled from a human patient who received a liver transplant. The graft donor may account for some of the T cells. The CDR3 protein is CSVLGQDTEQYF. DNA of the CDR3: TGCAGCGTCCTGGGACAGGACACCGAGCAGTACTTC.